The 27 T cell receptor beta chains below come from one sample, sequenced in a study of shared clonotypes between healthy human individuals. The repertoire was sequenced with immunoSEQ multiplex PCR; TCRdb's copy has only in-frame clones and lacks some. The sample contains nearly 1,000,000 clones, 76% of which appear only once. The sample was memory CD4+ T cells sorted from blood. The subset is: CD45RA-negative fraction. These receptors all come from a man between 18 and 29 years old in good health.

The genes are TRBV5-1 and TRBJ2-3; the match to TRBD2 covers 8 bases. Losses at the gene ends were 1 base for V and 2 bases for J; bases not matched to a gene: 3. In germline, CDR1 is SGHRS, CDR2 YFSETQ. This CDR3 spans 15 amino acids. CDR3 loop: CASSLTSGDTDTQYF. DNA for the CDR3: TGCGCCAGCAGCTTGACTAGCGGAGACACAGATACGCAGTATTTT.

The chain is built from TRBV28 and TRBJ1-1; TRBD1 matches 10 bases. The V segment lost 5 bases and the J segment 11 bases; nucleotides outside the gene matches: 11. The CDR3 runs 14 residues. The germline gives CDR1 MDHEN, CDR2 SYDVKM. The CDR3 DNA sequence: TGTGCCAGCAGTCCCCCCACCGGGACAGGGGTGGCTTTCTTT. The encoded protein is CASSPPTGTGVAFF.

This chain joins TRBV19 and TRBJ2-7; 8 bases align to TRBD1. CDR1 is LNHDA and CDR2 is SQIVND in the germline V gene (reference sequence). The V and J ends lost 5 bases and 2 bases, in that order; junction bases with no gene match: 8. The CDR3 covers 15 residues. The CDR3 DNA reads TGTGCCAGTAGTCCAGTCCGGGACAGGCCCTACGAGCAGTACTTC. It specifies CASSPVRDRPYEQYF.

A word on this clone: The identical CDR3 is also encoded by other nucleotide sequences in the sample. J is TRBJ2-5 and V is TRBV5-1, with 12 bases identical to TRBD2. This CDR3 is 15 amino acids long. Germline V gene data show CDR1 as SGHRS and CDR2 as YFSETQ. Trimming cost V 0 bases and J 4 bases; bases outside gene matches: 1. CDR3 DNA: TGCGCCAGCAGCTTGGGACTAGCGGGGGTAGAGACCCAGTACTTC. Its protein product is CASSLGLAGVETQYF.

Only a few counts were recorded for this clone. The genes are TRBV4-1 and TRBJ1-5; D is unresolved. The CDR3 consists of 14 residues. Trimming removed 1 base at V and 2 bases at J, with 6 bases between. CDR1 and CDR2 (germline): MGHRA, YSYEKL. The CDR3 spells CASSQANGNQPQHF. CDR3 coding DNA: TGCGCCAGCAGCCAAGCAAATGGCAATCAGCCCCAGCATTTT.

The CDR3 region is CASSPPLTQETQYF. Written as DNA, the CDR3 is TGTGCCAGCTCACCCCCCCTAACCCAAGAGACCCAGTACTTC. This chain uses TRBV18 with TRBJ2-5; D not certain. The V gene lost 3 bases and the J gene lost 1 base, with 9 bases spanning the gap. Germline CDR1 reads KGHSH; CDR2 reads LQKENI. The CDR3 sequence is 14 residues long.

For the CDR3, the DNA is TGTGCCTGGAATCGCCAGGGGGCCGGGGAGCTGTTTTTT. It codes for CAWNRQGAGELFF. The chain employs TRBV30 and TRBJ2-2, with TRBD1 identical over 7 bases. The CDR3 contains 13 residues. Germline CDR1 and CDR2: GTSNPN and SVGIG (reference sequence). The trim removed 4 bases at V and 6 bases at J, leaving 5 bases unmatched.

This clone came up a few times. CDR3 sequence: CASSQAPMLAGTYNEQFF. The CDR3 coding sequence is TGCGCCAGCAGCCAAGCCCCTATGCTAGCGGGAACCTACAATGAGCAGTTCTTC. The rearrangement joins TRBV4-3 to TRBJ2-1, with 9 nucleotides matching TRBD2. Germline trimming cut 1 base from V and 2 bases from J; bases unmatched to any gene: 9. The CDR3 loop spans 18 amino acids. CDR1 is LGHNA and CDR2 is YSLEER in the germline V gene.

This chain joins TRBV11-2 and TRBJ2-7; TRBD1 might be the D (6 bases). V lost 1 base to trimming and J lost 7 bases, with 11 bases between them. The germline V gene encodes CDR1 SGHAT and CDR2 FQNNGV. The CDR3 is 13 amino acids. The CDR3 sequence is CASSLGGPGEQYF. CDR3 nucleotide sequence: TGTGCCAGCAGCTTAGGGGGGCCGGGGGAGCAGTACTTC.

V is TRBV29-1 and J is TRBJ2-5; possible D gene TRBD1, 6 bases. The CDR3 contains 12 residues. Germline V gives CDR1 SQVTM, CDR2 ANQGSEA. The V end lost 2 bases, the J end lost 5 bases, and 9 bases lay between the germline ends. The DNA of the CDR3 is TGCAGCGTTGAACGAGGGGGTGAGACCCAGTACTTC. It translates to CSVERGGETQYF.

This clone has only a few counts. The chain has TRBV9 and TRBJ1-2; 9 bases align to TRBD1. The CDR3 runs 15 residues. The junction had 10 bases not matched to a gene; V was cut back by 3 bases and J by 7 bases. Looked up from germline, CDR1 is SGDLS and CDR2 is YYNGEE. The CDR3: CASSALPGQGSGYTF. The CDR3 DNA sequence: TGTGCCAGCAGCGCACTTCCGGGACAGGGATCTGGCTACACCTTC.

The chain carries TRBV6-1 and TRBJ2-3, with 11 bases that match TRBD2. CDR3 size: 14 residues. The trim removed 3 bases at V and 8 bases at J, leaving 4 bases unmatched. From germline, CDR1 is MNHNS and CDR2 SASEGT. The CDR3 sequence: CASSDWGLAVTQYF. The CDR3 region has the DNA TGTGCCAGCAGTGACTGGGGACTAGCGGTTACGCAGTATTTT.

The V gene is TRBV30, the J gene TRBJ1-2, with 11 bases fitting TRBD1. The ends lost 5 bases at V and 5 bases at J; junction bases unmatched: 10. Germline lookup yields CDR1 GTSNPN and CDR2 SVGIG (reference sequence). This CDR3 spans 15 amino acids. CDR3 sequence reads: CAWPRWGQGVYGYTF. CDR3 DNA sequence: TGTGCCTGGCCCAGGTGGGGACAGGGGGTATATGGCTACACCTTC.

The rearrangement links TRBV5-1 to TRBJ2-5; D not resolved. Germline assignment: CDR1 SGHRS and CDR2 YFSETQ. The CDR3 totals 14 residues. With 0 bases removed from V and 4 bases from J, the gap between germline ends came to 10 bases. CDR3 DNA: TGCGCCAGCAGCTTGGCTGCTGGGCCAGAGACCCAGTACTTC. The encoded protein is CASSLAAGPETQYF.

The V call is TRBV6-1, the J call TRBJ2-1, with 7 bases aligning to TRBD2. Germline V gene data show CDR1 as MNHNS and CDR2 as SASEGT. The CDR3 sequence is 15 residues long. J was trimmed by 6 bases and V by 2 bases; bases with no gene match: 7. Here the CDR3 DNA reads TGTGCCAGCAGTGAACGCGGGAGCATACTCAATGAGCAGTTCTTC. Amino acid sequence: CASSERGSILNEQFF.

J is TRBJ2-5 and V is TRBV7-6; 7 bases line up with TRBD2. The V gene end was trimmed by 4 bases and the J gene end by 7 bases; junction bases not matched to a gene: 6. The CDR3 is 13 residues long. Germline CDR1 and CDR2: SGHVS and FNYEAQ. CDR3 nucleotide sequence: TGTGCCAGCAGCTCGCGGGAGAGGGGGACCCAGTACTTC. Translating it yields CASSSRERGTQYF.

The gene calls are TRBV18 and TRBJ2-3; 8 bases are a match to TRBD1. The V and J ends lost 0 bases and 10 bases, in that order; junction bases with no gene match: 12. This CDR3 has 16 amino acids. From germline, CDR1 is KGHSH and CDR2 LQKENI. The CDR3 spells CASSPPQVDRGSPQYF. DNA of the CDR3: TGTGCCAGCTCACCACCGCAGGTTGACAGGGGCAGTCCGCAGTATTTT.

V is TRBV18 and J is TRBJ2-7; TRBD2 matches 12 bases. The junction had 2 bases not matched to a gene; V was cut back by 3 bases and J by 2 bases. The CDR3 has 15 residues. Germline V lookup: CDR1 KGHSH, CDR2 LQKENI. The CDR3 coding sequence is TGTGCCAGCTCACCCTCTAGCGGGGGGGCCTACGAGCAGTACTTC. It translates to CASSPSSGGAYEQYF.

CDR3 sequence: CASSDYSKSTYEQYF. CDR3 bases: TGTGCCAGCAGTGATTACAGCAAGTCTACCTACGAGCAGTACTTC. The chain combines TRBV2 with TRBJ2-7; unclear D gene. The CDR3 sequence is 15 residues long. V lost 3 bases and J 2 bases, leaving 14 bases between the germline ends. Germline V lookup: CDR1 SNHLY, CDR2 FYNNEI.

J is TRBJ1-1 and V is TRBV4-1, with D maybe TRBD1 (6 bases). The CDR3 loop spans 14 amino acids. CDR1 MGHRA and CDR2 YSYEKL come from the germline V gene. The V and J ends lost 2 bases and 7 bases respectively, with 14 bases between them. DNA of the CDR3: TGCGCCAGCAGCCAAACGACAGGACCCATTGAAGCTTTCTTT. Residues: CASSQTTGPIEAFF.

In its sample, this clone was seen many times. Other nucleotide sequences in the sample specify the same CDR3. CDR3 loop: CASSISRQAANEQFF. As DNA, the CDR3 is TGTGCCAGTAGTATAAGTAGACAGGCTGCCAATGAGCAGTTCTTC. The chain combines TRBV19 with TRBJ2-1, with a weak D call TRBD1 (6 bases). V was clipped by 2 bases and J by 6 bases, with 14 bases between them. The germline gives CDR1 LNHDA, CDR2 SQIVND (reference sequence). The CDR3 length is 15 residues. Variable domain in full (rest from reference TRBV19 and TRBJ2-1): DGGITQSPKYLFRKEGQNVTLSCEQNLNHDAMYWYRQDPGQGLRLIYYSQIVNDFQKGDIAEGYSVSREKKESFPLTVTSAQKNPTAFYLCASSISRQAANEQFFGPGTRLTVL.

This clone was seen only a few times. This chain uses TRBV4-2 with TRBJ1-6; D not certain. The CDR3 loop spans 14 amino acids. Germline values: CDR1 LGHNA, CDR2 YNFKEQ. V lost 3 bases and J lost 2, with 5 bases in between. CDR3 bases: TGTGCCAGCAGCCAGGCCACCTATAATTCACCCCTCCACTTT. Encoded protein: CASSQATYNSPLHF.

The rearrangement uses TRBV10-1 and TRBJ1-3; possible D gene TRBD1, 5 bases. Germline loops: CDR1 WNHNN, CDR2 SYGVQD (reference sequence). V was pared by 6 bases and J by 0 bases, with 12 bases between. There are 15 residues in the CDR3. The CDR3: CASSPGGASGNTIYF. Written as DNA, the CDR3 is TGCGCCAGCAGCCCCGGAGGGGCCTCTGGAAACACCATATATTTT.

This clone is a singleton in its sample. The rearrangement joins TRBV7-2 to TRBJ2-2; TRBD2 aligns across 9 bases. The germline gives CDR1 SGHTA, CDR2 FQGNSA. The CDR3 covers 14 residues. J gave up 5 bases and V 5 bases, and 3 bases lay outside the gene matches. DNA of the CDR3: TGTGCCAGCAGCATGACTAGCGGAACCGGGGAGCTGTTTTTT. It yields the protein CASSMTSGTGELFF.

The gene calls are TRBV25-1 and TRBJ1-1; D is perhaps TRBD1 (5 bases). The CDR3 is made up of 12 amino acids. The germline V gene encodes CDR1 MGHDK and CDR2 SYGVNS. The V and J ends lost 8 bases and 6 bases respectively, with 13 bases between them. The CDR3 sequence is CASAFGGSEAFF. The CDR3 coding sequence is TGTGCCAGCGCCTTCGGGGGATCTGAAGCTTTCTTT.

This clone was seen a single time. The junction differs from germline at one of its ends, possibly a read error. The V call is TRBV2, the J call TRBJ2-7; D uncertain. The CDR3 totals 11 residues. Germline CDR1 SNHLY, CDR2 FYNNEI. CDR3 region: CASTEISEQYF. DNA of the CDR3: TGTGCCAGCACTGAAATCTCGGAGCAGTACTTC.

This clone has a handful of counts. The chain uses TRBV5-1 and TRBJ1-6; D gene unclear. The CDR3 loop spans 14 amino acids. Germline loops: CDR1 SGHRS, CDR2 YFSETQ. Trimming removed 2 bases at V and 8 bases at J, with 11 bases between. CDR3 in DNA: TGCGCCAGCAGCTTAAGGCAAAGCGATTCACCCCTCCACTTT. Amino acids: CASSLRQSDSPLHF.